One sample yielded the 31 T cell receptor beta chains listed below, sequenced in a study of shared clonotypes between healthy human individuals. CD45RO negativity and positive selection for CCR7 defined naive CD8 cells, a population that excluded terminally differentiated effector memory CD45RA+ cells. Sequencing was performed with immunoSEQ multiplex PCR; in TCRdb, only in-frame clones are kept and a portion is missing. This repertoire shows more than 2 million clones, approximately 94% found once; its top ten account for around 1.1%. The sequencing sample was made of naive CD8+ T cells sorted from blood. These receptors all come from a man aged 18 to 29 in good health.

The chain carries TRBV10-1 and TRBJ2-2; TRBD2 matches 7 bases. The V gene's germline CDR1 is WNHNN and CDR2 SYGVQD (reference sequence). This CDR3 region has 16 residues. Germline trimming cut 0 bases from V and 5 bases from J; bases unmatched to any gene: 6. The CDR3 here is CASSESPGGSTGELFF. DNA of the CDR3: TGCGCCAGCAGTGAGTCTCCGGGAGGAAGTACCGGGGAGCTGTTTTTT.

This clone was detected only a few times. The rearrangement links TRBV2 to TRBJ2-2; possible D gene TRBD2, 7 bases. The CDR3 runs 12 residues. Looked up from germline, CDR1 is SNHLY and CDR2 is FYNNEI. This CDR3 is CATGGDTGELFF. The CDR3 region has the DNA TGTGCTACGGGGGGCGACACCGGGGAGCTGTTTTTT.

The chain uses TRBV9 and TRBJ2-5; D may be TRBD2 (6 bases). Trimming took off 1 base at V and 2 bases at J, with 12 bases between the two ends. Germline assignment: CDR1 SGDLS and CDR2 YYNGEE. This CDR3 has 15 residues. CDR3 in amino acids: CASSVFAGPQETQYF. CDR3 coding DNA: TGTGCCAGCAGCGTATTCGCGGGACCTCAAGAGACCCAGTACTTC.

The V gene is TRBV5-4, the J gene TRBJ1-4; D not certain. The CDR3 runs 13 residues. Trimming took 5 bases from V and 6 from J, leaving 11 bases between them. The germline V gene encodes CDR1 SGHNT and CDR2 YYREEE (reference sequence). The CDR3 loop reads CASSPGRYEKLFF. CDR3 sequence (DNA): TGTGCCAGCAGTCCCGGACGTTATGAAAAACTGTTTTTT.

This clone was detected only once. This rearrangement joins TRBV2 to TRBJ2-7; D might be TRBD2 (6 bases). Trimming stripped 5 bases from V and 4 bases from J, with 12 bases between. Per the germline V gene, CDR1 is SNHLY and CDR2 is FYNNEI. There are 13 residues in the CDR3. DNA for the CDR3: TGTGCCAGCAGTCCCCATCGGGGGTACGAGCAGTACTTC. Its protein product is CASSPHRGYEQYF.

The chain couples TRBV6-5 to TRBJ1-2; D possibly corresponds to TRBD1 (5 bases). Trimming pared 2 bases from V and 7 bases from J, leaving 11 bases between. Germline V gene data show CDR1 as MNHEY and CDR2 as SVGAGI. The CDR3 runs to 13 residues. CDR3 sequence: CASSYGGKIGYTF. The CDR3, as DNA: TGTGCCAGCAGTTACGGGGGGAAGATTGGCTACACCTTC.

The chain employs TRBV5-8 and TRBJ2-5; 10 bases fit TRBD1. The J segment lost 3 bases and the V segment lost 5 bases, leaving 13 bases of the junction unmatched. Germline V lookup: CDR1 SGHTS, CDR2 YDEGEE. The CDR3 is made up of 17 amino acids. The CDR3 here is CASSRIDRGQDEETQYF. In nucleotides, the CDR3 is TGTGCCAGCAGTCGGATCGACAGGGGGCAAGATGAAGAGACCCAGTACTTC.

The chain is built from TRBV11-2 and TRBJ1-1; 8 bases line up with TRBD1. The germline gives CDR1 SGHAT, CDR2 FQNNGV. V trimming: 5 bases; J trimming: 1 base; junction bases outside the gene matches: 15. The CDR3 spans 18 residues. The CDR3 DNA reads TGTGCCAGCAGCCCCCTAGGGGACAGGTTTGCCTGGAACACTGAAGCTTTCTTT. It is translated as CASSPLGDRFAWNTEAFF.

Here the CDR3 DNA reads TGTGCCAGCAGTTTCAGGGGGGTTGAGCAGTTCTTC. Translated, it gives CASSFRGVEQFF. The chain combines TRBV27 with TRBJ2-1, with a tentative D call TRBD1 (7 bases). The CDR3 loop spans 12 amino acids. V lost 3 bases and J 9 bases, leaving 9 bases between the germline ends. Germline loops: CDR1 MNHEY, CDR2 SMNVEV (reference sequence).

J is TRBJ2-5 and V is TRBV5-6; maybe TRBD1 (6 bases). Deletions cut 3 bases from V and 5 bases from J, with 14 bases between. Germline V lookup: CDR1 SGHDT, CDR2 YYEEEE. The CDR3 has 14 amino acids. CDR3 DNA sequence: TGTGCCAGCAGCTCAGGGGATAGCGCGGAGACCCAGTACTTC. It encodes CASSSGDSAETQYF.

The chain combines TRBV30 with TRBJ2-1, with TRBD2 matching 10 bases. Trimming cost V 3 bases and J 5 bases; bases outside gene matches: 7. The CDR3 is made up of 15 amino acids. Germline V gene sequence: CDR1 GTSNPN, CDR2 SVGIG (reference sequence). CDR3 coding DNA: TGTGCCTGGAGCCCCGGGACTAGCGAGAACAATGAGCAGTTCTTC. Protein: CAWSPGTSENNEQFF.

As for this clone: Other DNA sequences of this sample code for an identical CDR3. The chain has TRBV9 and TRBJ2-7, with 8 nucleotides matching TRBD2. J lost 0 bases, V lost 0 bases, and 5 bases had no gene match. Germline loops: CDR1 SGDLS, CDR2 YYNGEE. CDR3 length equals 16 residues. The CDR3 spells CASSVDAGGASYEQYF. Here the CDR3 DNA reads TGTGCCAGCAGCGTAGACGCGGGAGGTGCCTCCTACGAGCAGTACTTC. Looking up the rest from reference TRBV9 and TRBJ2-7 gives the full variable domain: DSGVTQTPKHLITATGQRVTLRCSPRSGDLSVYWYQQSLDQGLQFLIQYYNGEERAKGNILERFSAQQFPDLHSELNLSSLELGDSALYFCASSVDAGGASYEQYFGPGTRLTVT.

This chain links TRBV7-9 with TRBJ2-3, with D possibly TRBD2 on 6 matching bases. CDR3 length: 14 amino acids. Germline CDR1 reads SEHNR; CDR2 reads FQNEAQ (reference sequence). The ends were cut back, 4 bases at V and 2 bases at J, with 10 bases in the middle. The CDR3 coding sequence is TGTGCCAGCAGCTACGGGACTGACACAGATACGCAGTATTTT. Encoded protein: CASSYGTDTDTQYF. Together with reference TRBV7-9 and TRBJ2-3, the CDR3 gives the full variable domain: DTGVSQNPRHKITKRGQNVTFRCDPISEHNRLYWYRQTLGQGPEFLTYFQNEAQLEKSRLLSDRFSAERPKGSFSTLEIQRTEQGDSAMYLCASSYGTDTDTQYFGPGTRLTVL.

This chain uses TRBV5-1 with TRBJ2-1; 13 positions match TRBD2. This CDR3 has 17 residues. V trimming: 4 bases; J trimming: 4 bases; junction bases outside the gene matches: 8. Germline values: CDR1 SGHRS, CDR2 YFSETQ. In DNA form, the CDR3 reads TGCGCCAGCAGCGGAGGACTAGCGGGGGCCCGGTACAATGAGCAGTTCTTC. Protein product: CASSGGLAGARYNEQFF.

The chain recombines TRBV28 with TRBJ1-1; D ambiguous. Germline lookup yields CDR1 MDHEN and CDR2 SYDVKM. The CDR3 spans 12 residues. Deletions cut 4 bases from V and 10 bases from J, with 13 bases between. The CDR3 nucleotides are TGTGCCAGCAGTTACACGAGCTGGGGAGCTTTCTTT. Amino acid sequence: CASSYTSWGAFF. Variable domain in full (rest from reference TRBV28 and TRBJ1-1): DVKVTQSSRYLVKRTGEKVFLECVQDMDHENMFWYRQDPGLGLRLIYFSYDVKMKEKGDIPEGYSVSREKKERFSLILESASTNQTSMYLCASSYTSWGAFFGQGTRLTVV.

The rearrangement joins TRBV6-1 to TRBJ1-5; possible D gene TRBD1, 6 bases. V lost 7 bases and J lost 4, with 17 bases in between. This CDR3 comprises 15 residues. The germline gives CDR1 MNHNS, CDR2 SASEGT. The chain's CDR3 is CASTSVQGGNQPQHF. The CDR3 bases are TGTGCCAGCACCTCGGTACAGGGAGGGAATCAGCCCCAGCATTTT.

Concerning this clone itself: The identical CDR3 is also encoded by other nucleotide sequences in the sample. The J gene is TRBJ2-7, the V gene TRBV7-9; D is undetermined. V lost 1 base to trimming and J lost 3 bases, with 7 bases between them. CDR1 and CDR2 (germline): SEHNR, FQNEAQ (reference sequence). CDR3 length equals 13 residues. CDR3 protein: CASSLDGNYEQYF. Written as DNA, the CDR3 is TGTGCCAGCAGCTTAGATGGTAACTACGAGCAGTACTTC. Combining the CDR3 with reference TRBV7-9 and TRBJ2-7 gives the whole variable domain DTGVSQNPRHKITKRGQNVTFRCDPISEHNRLYWYRQTLGQGPEFLTYFQNEAQLEKSRLLSDRFSAERPKGSFSTLEIQRTEQGDSAMYLCASSLDGNYEQYFGPGTRLTVT.

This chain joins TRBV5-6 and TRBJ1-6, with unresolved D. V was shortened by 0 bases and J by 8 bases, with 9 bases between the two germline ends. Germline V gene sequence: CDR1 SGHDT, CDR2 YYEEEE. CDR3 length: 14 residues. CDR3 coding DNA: TGTGCCAGCAGCTTGGGAGGGTTGGATTCACCCCTCCACTTT. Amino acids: CASSLGGLDSPLHF.

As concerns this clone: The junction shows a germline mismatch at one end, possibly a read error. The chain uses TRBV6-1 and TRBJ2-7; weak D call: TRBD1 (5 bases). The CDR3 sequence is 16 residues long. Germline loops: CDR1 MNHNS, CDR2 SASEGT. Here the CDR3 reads CASREGLDNTSYEQYF. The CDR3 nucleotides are TGTGCCAGCAGAGAAGGGCTGGACAATACCTCCTACGAGCAGTACTTC.

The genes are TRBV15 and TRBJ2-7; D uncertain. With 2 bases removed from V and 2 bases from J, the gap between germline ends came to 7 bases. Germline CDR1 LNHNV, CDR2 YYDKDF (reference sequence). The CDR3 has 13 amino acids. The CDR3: CATSRTETYEQYF. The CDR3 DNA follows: TGTGCCACCAGCAGAACAGAAACCTACGAGCAGTACTTC.

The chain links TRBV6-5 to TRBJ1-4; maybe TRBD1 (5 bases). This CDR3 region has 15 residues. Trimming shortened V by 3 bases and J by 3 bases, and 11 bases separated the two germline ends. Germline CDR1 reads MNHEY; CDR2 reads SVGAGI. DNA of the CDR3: TGTGCCAGCAGTTATGACGGGGCATCTAATGAAAAACTGTTTTTT. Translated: CASSYDGASNEKLFF.

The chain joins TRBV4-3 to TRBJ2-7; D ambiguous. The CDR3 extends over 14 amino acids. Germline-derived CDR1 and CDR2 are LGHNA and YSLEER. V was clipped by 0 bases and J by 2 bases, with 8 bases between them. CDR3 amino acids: CASSQEVTAYEQYF. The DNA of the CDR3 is TGCGCCAGCAGCCAAGAGGTAACAGCCTACGAGCAGTACTTC.

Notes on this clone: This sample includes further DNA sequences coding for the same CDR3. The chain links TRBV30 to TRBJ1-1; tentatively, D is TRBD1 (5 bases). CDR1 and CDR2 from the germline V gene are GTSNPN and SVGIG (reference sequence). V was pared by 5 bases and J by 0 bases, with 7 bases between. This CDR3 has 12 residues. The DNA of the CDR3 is TGTGCCTGGGGGACTTTGAACACTGAAGCTTTCTTT. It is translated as CAWGTLNTEAFF.

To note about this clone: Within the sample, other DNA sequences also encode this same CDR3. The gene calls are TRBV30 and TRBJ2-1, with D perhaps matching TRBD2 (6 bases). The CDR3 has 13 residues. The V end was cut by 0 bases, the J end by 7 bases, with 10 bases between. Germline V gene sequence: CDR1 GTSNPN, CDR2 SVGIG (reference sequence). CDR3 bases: TGTGCCTGGAGTGTGGGGGGTAATAATGAGCAGTTCTTC. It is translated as CAWSVGGNNEQFF.

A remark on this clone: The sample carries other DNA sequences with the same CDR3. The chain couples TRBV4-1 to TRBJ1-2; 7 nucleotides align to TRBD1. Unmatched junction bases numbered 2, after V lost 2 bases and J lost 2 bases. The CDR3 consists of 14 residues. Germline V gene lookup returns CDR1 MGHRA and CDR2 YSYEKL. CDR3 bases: TGCGCCAGCAGCCAAACGACAGGGAACTATGGCTACACCTTC. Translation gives CASSQTTGNYGYTF.

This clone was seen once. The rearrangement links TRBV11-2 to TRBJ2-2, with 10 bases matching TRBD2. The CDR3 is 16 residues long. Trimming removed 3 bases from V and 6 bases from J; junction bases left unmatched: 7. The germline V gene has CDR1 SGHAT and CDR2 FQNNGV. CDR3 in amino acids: CASSFSSGSAAGELFF. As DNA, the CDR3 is TGTGCCAGCAGCTTTTCTAGCGGGAGCGCCGCCGGGGAGCTGTTTTTT.

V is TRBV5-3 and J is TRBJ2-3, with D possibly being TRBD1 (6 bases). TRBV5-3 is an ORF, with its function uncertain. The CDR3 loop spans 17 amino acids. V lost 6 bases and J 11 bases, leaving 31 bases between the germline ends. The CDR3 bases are TGTGCCAGAATCACCTGGGTCAGTCTCACGATTCAAGGGGGGCAGTATTTT. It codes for CARITWVSLTIQGGQYF.

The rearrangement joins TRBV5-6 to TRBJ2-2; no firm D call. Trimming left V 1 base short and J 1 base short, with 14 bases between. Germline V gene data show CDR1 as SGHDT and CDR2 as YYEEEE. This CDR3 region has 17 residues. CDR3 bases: TGTGCCAGCAGCTTGTATGGCGTCTTCGGGAACACCGGGGAGCTGTTTTTT. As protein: CASSLYGVFGNTGELFF. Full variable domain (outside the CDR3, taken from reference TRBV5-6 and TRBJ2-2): DAGVTQSPTHLIKTRGQQVTLRCSPKSGHDTVSWYQQALGQGPQFIFQYYEEEERQRGNFPDRFSGHQFPNYSSELNVNALLLGDSALYLCASSLYGVFGNTGELFFGEGSRLTVL.

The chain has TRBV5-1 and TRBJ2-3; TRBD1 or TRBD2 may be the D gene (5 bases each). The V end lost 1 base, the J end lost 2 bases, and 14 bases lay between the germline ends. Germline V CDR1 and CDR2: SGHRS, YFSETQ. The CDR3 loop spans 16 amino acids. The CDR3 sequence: CASSLRPGTPTDTQYF. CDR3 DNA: TGCGCCAGCAGCTTGAGGCCGGGGACCCCCACAGATACGCAGTATTTT. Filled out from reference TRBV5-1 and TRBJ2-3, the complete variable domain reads KAGVTQTPRYLIKTRGQQVTLSCSPISGHRSVSWYQQTPGQGLQFLFEYFSETQRNKGNFPGRFSGRQFSNSRSEMNVSTLELGDSALYLCASSLRPGTPTDTQYFGPGTRLTVL.

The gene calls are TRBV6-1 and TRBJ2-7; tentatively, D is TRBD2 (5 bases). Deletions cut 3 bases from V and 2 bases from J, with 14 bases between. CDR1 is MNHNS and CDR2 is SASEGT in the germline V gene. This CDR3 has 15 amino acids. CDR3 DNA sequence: TGTGCCAGCAGTGAGACCACCGACGGGGCCTACGAGCAGTACTTC. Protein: CASSETTDGAYEQYF.

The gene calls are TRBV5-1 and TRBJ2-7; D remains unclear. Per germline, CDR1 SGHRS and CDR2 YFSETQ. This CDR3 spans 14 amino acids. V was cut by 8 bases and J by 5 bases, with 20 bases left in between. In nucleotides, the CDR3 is TGCGCCAGTAGCCGACGGCGAGAGGACGACGAGCAGTACTTC. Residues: CASSRRREDDEQYF.